This TCR beta chain was observed in a study of cytomegalovirus exposure and HLA in healthy donors. This CDR3 contains 12 residues. Trimming took off 5 bases at V and 10 bases at J, with 9 bases between the two ends. CDR1 LGHNA and CDR2 YNFKEQ come from the germline V gene. PCR primers comprised 60 Vbeta and 13 Jbeta primers. Clones were read by immunoSEQ multiplex PCR, and TCRdb kept only the in-frame ones, dropping some. The sample records roughly 100,000 clones, around three quarters being singletons. V gene TRBV4-2 combines with J gene TRBJ1-6, with D uncertain. Material: PBMCs. This TCR came from a woman between 18 and 30 years old in good health and CMV-seropositive. CDR3 DNA sequence: TGTGCCAGCAGCGATGGTGGCTCACCCCTCCACTTT. Its protein product is CASSDGGSPLHF.